The 29 T cell receptor beta chains reported below all come from one sample, sequenced in a study of blood T cell repertoires in COVID-19. Here immunoSEQ multiplex PCR was the method, and the copy in TCRdb shows in-frame clones only, minus some. This table has around 150,000 clones, approximately 92% appearing once. Sequencing used peripheral blood. The receptors shown here come from a man aged 25-45 years with COVID-19, enrolled during active disease.

The chain employs TRBV4-2 and TRBJ1-1, with D possibly matching TRBD1 (6 bases). V lost 5 bases, J lost 5 bases, and 15 bases lay in between. CDR3 size: 14 residues. Germline lookup yields CDR1 LGHNA and CDR2 YNFKEQ. Here the CDR3 reads CASSAQGRGTEAFF. DNA of the CDR3: TGTGCCAGCAGCGCGCAGGGGCGGGGGACTGAAGCTTTCTTT.

V is TRBV14 and J is TRBJ2-7; 9 bases map to TRBD1. The CDR3 consists of 15 residues. V lost 4 bases, J lost 2 bases, and 6 bases stayed unmatched. Germline lookup yields CDR1 SGHDN and CDR2 FVKESK. The CDR3 here is CASSRTRDRAYEQYF. CDR3 nucleotides: TGTGCCAGCAGCCGCACCCGGGACAGGGCCTACGAGCAGTACTTC.

J is TRBJ2-3 and V is TRBV7-8; 9 bases fit TRBD2. V shed 6 bases, J shed 2 bases, and the junction held 9 bases outside the gene matches. CDR1 is SGHVS, CDR2 FQNEAQ, per germline. The CDR3 consists of 16 residues. In DNA form, the CDR3 reads TGTGCCAGCAGTCAGAGGACTAGCGATGTCACAGATACGCAGTATTTT. This encodes CASSQRTSDVTDTQYF.

V and J are TRBV6-5 and TRBJ1-3; 9 bases are shared with TRBD1. This CDR3 has 15 residues. CDR1 and CDR2 from the germline V gene are MNHEY and SVGAGI. J gave up 4 bases and V 6 bases, and 7 bases lay outside the gene matches. The CDR3 DNA sequence: TGTGCCAGCAGGGTAACAGGGGGCCAGGGAAACACCATATATTTT. It encodes CASRVTGGQGNTIYF.

This chain joins TRBV7-2 and TRBJ2-7; D call uncertain. The CDR3 has 14 amino acids. The V end lost 1 base, the J end lost 0 bases, and 7 bases lay between the germline ends. CDR1 and CDR2 from the germline V gene are SGHTA and FQGNSA. CDR3 coding DNA: TGTGCCAGCAGCTTAGGAGGAGCCTCCTACGAGCAGTACTTC. Translating gives CASSLGGASYEQYF.

This clone has a single count. The chain couples TRBV6-2 or TRBV6-3 to TRBJ2-5; 9 bases fit TRBD2. CDR1 is MNHEY and CDR2 is SVGEGT in the germline V gene. This CDR3 has 16 amino acids. Losses at the gene ends were 2 bases for V and 5 bases for J; bases not matched to a gene: 9. The CDR3 coding sequence is TGTGCCAGCAGTTACGGGCTAGCGGGATTAACGGAGACCCAGTACTTC. Its protein is CASSYGLAGLTETQYF.

The chain combines TRBV3-1 (or the pseudogene TRBV3-2) with TRBJ1-2; tentative D call: TRBD1 (6 bases). The CDR3 consists of 17 residues. The V and J ends lost 4 bases and 4 bases respectively, with 22 bases between them. Looked up from germline, CDR1 is LGHDT and CDR2 is YNNKEL (reference sequence). The CDR3 DNA follows: TGTGCCAGCAGCCGCGCTACCGGGGGGGGCATCGGCTATGGCTACACCTTC. As protein: CASSRATGGGIGYGYTF.

This clone was observed a handful of times. This sequence joins TRBV28 and TRBJ2-7; TRBD1 matches 7 bases. CDR3 length equals 14 residues. The trim removed 6 bases at V and 6 bases at J, leaving 11 bases unmatched. CDR1 and CDR2 (germline): MDHEN, SYDVKM. The CDR3 coding sequence is TGTGCCAGCAGGGCGAACAGGGGCCGGGGCGAGCAGTACTTC. It translates to CASRANRGRGEQYF.

The V gene is TRBV5-1, the J gene TRBJ1-3; D is possibly TRBD1 (5 bases). The germline gives CDR1 SGHRS, CDR2 YFSETQ. V dropped 6 bases and J dropped 0 bases, with 7 bases sitting between them. The CDR3 spans 13 residues. The CDR3 protein is CASTDTSGNTIYF. The CDR3 nucleotides are TGCGCCAGCACGGACACCTCTGGAAACACCATATATTTT.

The J gene is TRBJ1-2, the V gene TRBV5-6; 8 positions agree with TRBD1. The length of the CDR3 is 14 residues. V lost 4 bases, J lost 7 bases, and 9 bases stayed unmatched. Germline assignment: CDR1 SGHDT and CDR2 YYEEEE. As DNA, the CDR3 is TGTGCCAGCAGCAAAGGACAGGGTTTAGGTGGCTACACCTTC. It codes for CASSKGQGLGGYTF.

The chain couples TRBV19 to TRBJ2-2, with 14 bases matching TRBD2. Unmatched junction bases numbered 16, after V lost 6 bases and J lost 7 bases. From germline, CDR1 is LNHDA and CDR2 SQIVND (reference sequence). This CDR3 contains 19 residues. This CDR3 is CASRSPGTSGRGGCGELFF. The DNA for the CDR3 is TGTGCCAGTAGGTCACCAGGGACTAGCGGGAGAGGGGGGTGCGGGGAGCTGTTTTTT.

The rearrangement uses TRBV24-1 and TRBJ2-7; D not certain. Trimming left V 6 bases short and J 0 bases short, with 5 bases between. The V gene's germline CDR1 is KGHDR and CDR2 SFDVKD. This CDR3 contains 12 residues. The CDR3 here is CATSRGSYEQYF. For the CDR3, the DNA is TGTGCCACCAGTCGCGGCTCCTACGAGCAGTACTTC.

The genes are TRBV5-4 and TRBJ2-7; D gene ambiguous. V was clipped by 0 bases and J by 6 bases, with 10 bases between them. CDR3 size: 13 residues. Germline assignment: CDR1 SGHNT and CDR2 YYREEE (reference sequence). This chain's CDR3 is CASSLVSGGEQYF. Here the CDR3 DNA reads TGTGCCAGCAGCTTGGTCTCGGGTGGCGAGCAGTACTTC.

J is TRBJ1-6 and V is TRBV4-2; a possible D gene is TRBD1 (6 bases). CDR1 and CDR2 (germline): LGHNA, YNFKEQ. Trimming left V 3 bases short and J 7 bases short, with 16 bases between. This CDR3 region has 16 residues. CDR3 coding DNA: TGTGCCAGCAGCCACATATCGGGACAAATAAATTCACCCCTCCACTTT. This sequence encodes CASSHISGQINSPLHF.

This clone was observed a few times. The V and J genes are TRBV27 and TRBJ1-6, with D unclear. V lost 3 bases and J 7 bases, leaving 13 bases between the germline ends. Germline CDR1 is MNHEY and CDR2 is SMNVEV (reference sequence). This CDR3 has 15 residues. The CDR3 DNA reads as TGTGCCAGCAGTTTTCAAGGACGGAGGAATTCACCCCTCCACTTT. Protein sequence: CASSFQGRRNSPLHF.

The chain carries TRBV6-6 and TRBJ1-2; maybe TRBD1 (5 bases). V shed 2 bases and J shed 2 bases, with 9 bases lying between them. Germline loops: CDR1 MNHNY, CDR2 SVGAGI (reference sequence). This CDR3 is built from 14 residues. This CDR3 is CASSYPTENYGYTF. In DNA form, the CDR3 reads TGTGCCAGCAGTTACCCGACAGAAAACTATGGCTACACCTTC.

Concerning this clone itself: One junction end does not reproduce the germline sequence, and a read error may be involved. The chain couples TRBV7-3 to TRBJ1-1; TRBD1 might be the D (6 bases). Germline loops: CDR1 SGHTA, CDR2 FQGTGA. The CDR3 loop spans 15 amino acids. The CDR3 sequence: CASSIYPGHTKGLWW. CDR3 DNA: TGTGCCAGCAGCATATATCCGGGACACACAAAAGGGCTCTGGTGG.

This clone showed up just once. CDR3 sequence (DNA): TGTGCCAGCAGCGTATCAGGGCACTCCTATAATTCACCCCTCCACTTT. Protein: CASSVSGHSYNSPLHF. V is TRBV9 and J is TRBJ1-6, with a weak D call TRBD1 (5 bases). Per the germline V gene, CDR1 is SGDLS and CDR2 is YYNGEE. V was cut by 1 base and J by 0 bases, with 8 bases left in between. CDR3 length: 16 residues.

This clone was detected only a few times. The chain links TRBV4-3 to TRBJ2-3; TRBD2 matches at 11 bases. Germline V lookup: CDR1 LGHNA, CDR2 YSLEER. The CDR3 spans 19 residues. With V trimmed by 0 bases and J by 2 bases, 10 bases remained unmatched. CDR3 loop: CASSQDHPGTSGNTDTQYF. CDR3 DNA: TGCGCCAGCAGCCAAGATCACCCGGGGACTAGCGGAAACACAGATACGCAGTATTTT.

The gene calls are TRBV29-1 and TRBJ1-2, with unresolved D. Trimming took off 3 bases at V and 8 bases at J, with 10 bases between the two ends. From germline, CDR1 is SQVTM and CDR2 ANQGSEA. The CDR3 has 11 residues. CDR3 amino acids: CSVEIRGGYTF. In DNA form, the CDR3 reads TGCAGCGTTGAGATAAGAGGGGGCTACACCTTC.

The chain uses TRBV9 and TRBJ2-1; the D is unclear. V was cut by 5 bases and J by 4 bases, with 10 bases left in between. CDR1 is SGDLS and CDR2 is YYNGEE in the germline V gene. The CDR3 totals 13 residues. The CDR3 loop is CASSPSVYNEQFF. CDR3 in DNA: TGTGCCAGCAGTCCATCAGTATACAATGAGCAGTTCTTC.

There are a few counts of this clone. This chain links TRBV28 with TRBJ2-1, with 10 nucleotides matching TRBD1. The CDR3 loop spans 15 amino acids. CDR1 is MDHEN, CDR2 SYDVKM, per germline. Losses at the gene ends were 8 bases for V and 3 bases for J; bases not matched to a gene: 7. CDR3 nucleotides: TGTGCCAGCTTACCGGACAGGGGGTTCTACAATGAGCAGTTCTTC. This codes for CASLPDRGFYNEQFF.

This chain connects TRBV10-3 to TRBJ1-2; 7 bases agree with TRBD1. This CDR3 region has 14 residues. Per germline, CDR1 ENHRY and CDR2 SYGVKD. V was pared by 2 bases and J by 6 bases, with 6 bases of the junction left unmatched. The CDR3 reads CAISERGRGHGYTF. In nucleotides, the CDR3 is TGTGCCATCAGTGAGAGAGGAAGGGGGCATGGCTACACCTTC.

This clone occurred a few times. The V gene is TRBV5-4, the J gene TRBJ1-2; 9 nucleotides line up with TRBD1. CDR3 length equals 16 residues. Germline assignment: CDR1 SGHNT and CDR2 YYREEE (reference sequence). Germline trimming cut 5 bases from V and 2 bases from J; bases unmatched to any gene: 10. For the CDR3, the DNA is TGTGCCAGCAGGCCTCCGGGACAGGGAGCCAACTATGGCTACACCTTC. It is translated as CASRPPGQGANYGYTF.

The CDR3 spells CASSVFLSGNTIYF. In DNA, the CDR3 is TGTGCCAGCAGCGTATTCCTCAGTGGAAACACCATATATTTT. The chain employs TRBV9 and TRBJ1-3; no definite D call. Trimming pared 1 base from V and 3 bases from J, leaving 8 bases between. The CDR3 length is 14 residues. CDR1 SGDLS and CDR2 YYNGEE come from the germline V gene.

V is TRBV19 and J is TRBJ2-3; D is ambiguous. The V gene lost 10 bases and the J gene lost 0 bases, with 14 bases spanning the gap. The V gene's germline CDR1 is LNHDA and CDR2 SQIVND (reference sequence). The CDR3 contains 14 residues. This CDR3 is CATGSSPSTDTQYF. CDR3 coding DNA: TGTGCCACAGGCAGTTCCCCTAGCACAGATACGCAGTATTTT.

Notes on this clone: An end of the junction differs from the germline gene, which may be a read error. The chain uses TRBV25-1 and TRBJ1-2; D not resolved. Germline V gene lookup returns CDR1 MGHDK and CDR2 SYGVNS. The CDR3 has 8 residues. CDR3 coding DNA: TGTGCCAGCCAAAGCCCTCTCTTC. Amino acid sequence: CASQSPLF.

V is TRBV19 and J is TRBJ2-4, with D tentatively TRBD1 (6 bases). V lost 3 bases to trimming and J lost 0 bases, with 15 bases between them. In germline, CDR1 is LNHDA, CDR2 SQIVND (reference sequence). The CDR3 is 17 amino acids. CDR3 bases: TGTGCCAGTAGTATTGACCTCGGGACATCAGCCAAAAACATTCAGTACTTC. It is translated as CASSIDLGTSAKNIQYF.

V is TRBV9 and J is TRBJ1-3, with a weak D call TRBD1 (5 bases). The CDR3 contains 16 residues. CDR1 and CDR2 (germline): SGDLS, YYNGEE. Trimming cost V 4 bases and J 3 bases, with 17 bases left between them. CDR3 region: CASSWGGERVGNTIYF. DNA for the CDR3: TGTGCCAGCAGCTGGGGGGGAGAGCGAGTTGGAAACACCATATATTTT.